This T cell receptor beta chain was obtained from a study of T cell responses to AZD1222 COVID-19 vaccine. About the research overall: Combined were second doses at about 4 or about 12 weeks. General study results and limits: Distributed over spike, vaccine-associated CD4 TCRs predominated at 160-218 and 743-854.

Note on this clone: Its antigen remains unknown.

Profiled with immunoSEQ multiplex PCR; TCRdb holds only in-frame clones, not every one. The sample has 150,000 to 180,000 clones; over 85% are singletons. With V trimmed by 8 bases and J by 5 bases, 13 bases remained unmatched. CDR3 length: 14 amino acids. The germline V gene encodes CDR1 SQVTM and CDR2 ANQGSEA. The material sequenced was peripheral blood, taken on day 0 of AZD1222 vaccination. The chain joins TRBV29-1 to TRBJ2-5; 8 bases are a match to TRBD1. This receptor was obtained from an adult in good health. The CDR3 protein is CSLQADRVGETQYF. The CDR3, as DNA: TGCAGCCTCCAAGCGGACAGGGTTGGGGAGACCCAGTACTTC.